Below, 20 T cell receptor beta chains from the same sample are listed, as sequenced in a study of cytomegalovirus exposure and HLA in healthy donors. The study ran its PCR with 60 Vbeta and 13 Jbeta primers. Profiled with immunoSEQ multiplex PCR; TCRdb holds only in-frame clones, not every one. The sample comprises 120,000 to 150,000 clones, about three fifths of which are singletons, and 2.5% to 3.5% rests with the top ten. Sequenced input: PBMCs. The receptor source for this set is a woman aged 25 to 39 in good health and CMV-seropositive.

The chain employs TRBV4-1 and TRBJ1-6; D uncertain. The CDR3 has 17 residues. Germline CDR1 and CDR2: MGHRA and YSYEKL. Trimming shortened V by 5 bases and J by 5 bases, and 19 bases separated the two germline ends. DNA of the CDR3: TGCGCCAGCAGCTTAGAGTCTCGGGAAGTCAATAATTCACCCCTCCACTTT. Translated, it gives CASSLESREVNNSPLHF.

The chain is built from TRBV7-2 and TRBJ2-2; 8 bases match TRBD2. This CDR3 is built from 15 residues. Trimming cost V 4 bases and J 5 bases; bases outside gene matches: 6. CDR1 SGHTA and CDR2 FQGNSA come from the germline V gene. This CDR3 is CASSYSGRNTGELFF. The CDR3 nucleotides read TGTGCCAGCAGCTACAGCGGGAGAAATACCGGGGAGCTGTTTTTT.

The chain links TRBV19 to TRBJ2-3; 7 bases line up with TRBD1. The germline CDR1 and CDR2 sequences are LNHDA and SQIVND (reference sequence). This CDR3 region has 15 residues. With V trimmed by 7 bases and J by 6 bases, 13 bases remained unmatched. CDR3 in amino acids: CASTGRGRGLDTQYF. CDR3 coding DNA: TGTGCCAGTACCGGTCGGGGCAGGGGGTTGGATACGCAGTATTTT.

This clone appeared a few times. The rearrangement uses TRBV13 and TRBJ2-7; 9 nucleotides agree with TRBD1. This CDR3 is 13 amino acids long. After removal of 8 bases from V and 3 bases from J, the junction contained 5 bases not matched to a gene. Germline assignment: CDR1 PRHDT and CDR2 FYEKMQ (reference sequence). The CDR3 reads CASGDRVSYEQYF. In nucleotides, the CDR3 is TGTGCCAGCGGGGACAGGGTAAGCTACGAGCAGTACTTC.

This clone was detected only a few times. The rearrangement joins TRBV27 to TRBJ1-2; TRBD1 is a possible D gene (5 bases). The CDR3 runs to 15 residues. V gave up 3 bases and J gave up 4 bases, with 15 bases separating them. Germline lookup yields CDR1 MNHEY and CDR2 SMNVEV (reference sequence). CDR3 coding DNA: TGTGCCAGCAGTTTTCTGGGGCCCTGGGGCTATGGCTACACCTTC. Amino acid sequence: CASSFLGPWGYGYTF.

This clone has only one observation. V gene TRBV4-2 combines with J gene TRBJ2-5, with 16 bases that match TRBD2. V dropped 4 bases and J dropped 4; count of bases not matched to a gene: 3. Germline V gene lookup returns CDR1 LGHNA and CDR2 YNFKEQ. The CDR3 runs to 16 residues. CDR3 residues: CASSPGTSGGVETQYF. DNA of the CDR3: TGTGCCAGCAGCCCCGGGACTAGCGGGGGGGTAGAGACCCAGTACTTC.

The rearrangement joins TRBV9 to TRBJ1-4; tentative D call: TRBD1 (5 bases). The CDR3 consists of 17 residues. Germline CDR1 is SGDLS and CDR2 is YYNGEE. Deletions cut 0 bases from V and 5 bases from J, with 17 bases between. The CDR3 nucleotides read TGTGCCAGCAGCGTAGCTACCAGGGCGGATGGGAATGAAAAACTGTTTTTT. It specifies CASSVATRADGNEKLFF.

The rearrangement joins TRBV6-1 to TRBJ1-1; 7 bases align to TRBD1. The V segment lost 2 bases and the J segment 0 bases; nucleotides outside the gene matches: 3. The CDR3 is made up of 15 amino acids. Looked up from germline, CDR1 is MNHNS and CDR2 is SASEGT. CDR3 amino acids: CASSEYTGVNTEAFF. Here the CDR3 DNA reads TGTGCCAGCAGTGAATATACAGGGGTGAACACTGAAGCTTTCTTT.

For the CDR3, the DNA is TGTGCCAGCAGCTCCCTTTTTTCAGGTTCTCATGGCTACACCTTC. It encodes CASSSLFSGSHGYTF. V and J are TRBV7-8 and TRBJ1-2, with D unresolved. Trimming stripped 4 bases from V and 6 bases from J, with 18 bases between. Germline-derived CDR1 and CDR2 are SGHVS and FQNEAQ. The CDR3 consists of 15 residues.

This chain joins TRBV11-2 and TRBJ2-7; 11 bases align to TRBD2. Unmatched junction bases numbered 7, after V lost 4 bases and J lost 5 bases. Germline lookup yields CDR1 SGHAT and CDR2 FQNNGV. The CDR3 contains 15 residues. The CDR3 sequence is CASSSIAGGPNEQYF. CDR3 DNA: TGTGCCAGCAGCTCAATAGCGGGGGGGCCTAACGAGCAGTACTTC.

This clone was picked up a small number of times. The chain has TRBV11-3 and TRBJ2-2; 7 bases fit TRBD2. Germline loops: CDR1 SGHNT, CDR2 YENEEA. V shed 5 bases and J 3 bases; nucleotides not matched to a gene: 9. The CDR3 runs 16 residues. The CDR3 DNA reads TGTGCCAGCAGCCCAACCGGGACTACACACACCGGGGAGCTGTTTTTT. This codes for CASSPTGTTHTGELFF.

V usage is TRBV5-1 and J usage is TRBJ1-2, with 8 positions matching TRBD1. The germline gives CDR1 SGHRS, CDR2 YFSETQ. The V segment lost 0 bases and the J segment 3 bases; nucleotides outside the gene matches: 7. This CDR3 contains 16 residues. The CDR3 region has the DNA TGCGCCAGCAGCTTGGGGGTCAGGGGGCCGGACTATGGCTACACCTTC. Amino acid sequence: CASSLGVRGPDYGYTF. The entire variable domain, with the rest obtained from reference TRBV5-1 and TRBJ1-2, is as follows: KAGVTQTPRYLIKTRGQQVTLSCSPISGHRSVSWYQQTPGQGLQFLFEYFSETQRNKGNFPGRFSGRQFSNSRSEMNVSTLELGDSALYLCASSLGVRGPDYGYTFGSGTRLTVV.

The table lists this clone with a few counts. The CDR3 sequence: CACMTGGPDTQYF. Here the CDR3 DNA reads TGTGCCTGTATGACGGGAGGGCCAGATACGCAGTATTTT. This sequence joins TRBV30 and TRBJ2-3, with TRBD2 identical over 8 bases. Germline V gene data show CDR1 as GTSNPN and CDR2 as SVGIG (reference sequence). This CDR3 is 13 amino acids long. Trimming took 6 bases from V and 4 from J; bases not matched to a gene: 6. Full variable domain (remainder filled in from reference TRBV30 and TRBJ2-3): SQTIHQWPATLVQPVGSPLSLECTVEGTSNPNLYWYRQAAGRGLQLLFYSVGIGQISSEVPQNLSASRPQDRQFILSSKKLLLSDSGFYLCACMTGGPDTQYFGPGTRLTVL.

In its sample, this clone was seen a few times. The V and J genes are TRBV6-1 and TRBJ1-5; D remains unclear. The CDR3 totals 13 residues. Germline V gives CDR1 MNHNS, CDR2 SASEGT. V lost 7 bases to trimming and J lost 5 bases, with 12 bases between them. CDR3 sequence: CASTTQTDQPQHF. DNA for the CDR3: TGTGCCAGCACCACGCAAACTGATCAGCCCCAGCATTTT.

This chain joins TRBV5-1 and TRBJ2-7, with 8 bases lining up with TRBD1. CDR1 is SGHRS, CDR2 YFSETQ, per germline. The CDR3 spans 15 residues. Losses at the gene ends were 2 bases for V and 4 bases for J; bases not matched to a gene: 8. CDR3 in amino acids: CASSFTQGAQYEQYF. CDR3 bases: TGCGCCAGCAGCTTCACTCAGGGGGCGCAATACGAGCAGTACTTC.

The V call is TRBV27, the J call TRBJ2-3, with 8 bases matching TRBD1. J lost 1 base, V lost 5 bases, and 11 bases had no gene match. Germline V lookup: CDR1 MNHEY, CDR2 SMNVEV (reference sequence). The CDR3 extends over 17 amino acids. The CDR3 DNA reads TGTGCCAGCAGTCCCGGGACAGGCGCAACCCGCACAGATACGCAGTATTTT. This sequence encodes CASSPGTGATRTDTQYF.

The chain is built from TRBV11-2 and TRBJ2-5, with a tentative D call TRBD1 (6 bases). Trimming took off 5 bases at V and 7 bases at J, with 23 bases between the two ends. Looked up from germline, CDR1 is SGHAT and CDR2 is FQNNGV. CDR3 length: 16 amino acids. The CDR3 nucleotides are TGTGCCAGCAGCCTCCAATCGCAGGGGATCCCGCGGACCCAGTACTTC. It codes for CASSLQSQGIPRTQYF.

This clone has more than one count but fewer than ten. The chain combines TRBV9 with TRBJ2-2; 9 bases match TRBD2. V lost 0 bases to trimming and J lost 7 bases; unmatched junction nucleotides: 4. The CDR3 runs 15 residues. Germline lookup yields CDR1 SGDLS and CDR2 YYNGEE. Written as DNA, the CDR3 is TGTGCCAGCAGCGTAGTAGCGGGGGCTGGCGGGGAGCTGTTTTTT. Protein sequence: CASSVVAGAGGELFF.

The rearrangement uses TRBV5-6 and TRBJ2-2, with D possibly being TRBD1 (6 bases). V lost 7 bases, J lost 5 bases, and 15 bases lay in between. Germline lookup yields CDR1 SGHDT and CDR2 YYEEEE. This CDR3 spans 14 amino acids. CDR3 nucleotides: TGTGCCAGCTGCTACAGGGATCGAACCGGGGAGCTGTTTTTT. Translated, it gives CASCYRDRTGELFF.

This sequence joins TRBV19 and TRBJ1-2, with 7 bases lining up with TRBD1. Germline values: CDR1 LNHDA, CDR2 SQIVND (reference sequence). V was clipped by 5 bases and J by 4 bases; unmatched bases: 10. The CDR3 extends over 15 amino acids. CDR3 region: CASSPDRGTAYGYTF. CDR3 bases: TGTGCCAGTAGTCCGGACCGTGGGACAGCCTATGGCTACACCTTC.